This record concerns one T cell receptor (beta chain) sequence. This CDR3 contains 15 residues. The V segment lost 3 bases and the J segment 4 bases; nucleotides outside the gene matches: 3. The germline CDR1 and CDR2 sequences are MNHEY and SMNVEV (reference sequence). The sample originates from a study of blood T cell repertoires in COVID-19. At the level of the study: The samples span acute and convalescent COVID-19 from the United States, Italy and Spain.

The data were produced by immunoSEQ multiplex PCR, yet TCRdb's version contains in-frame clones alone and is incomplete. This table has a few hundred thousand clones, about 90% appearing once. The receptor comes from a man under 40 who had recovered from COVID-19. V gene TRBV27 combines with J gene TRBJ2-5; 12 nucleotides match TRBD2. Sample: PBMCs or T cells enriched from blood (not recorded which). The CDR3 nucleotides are TGTGCCAGCAGTTTTCTAGCGGGAGGGTTAGAGACCCAGTACTTC. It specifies CASSFLAGGLETQYF.